This record concerns one T cell receptor beta chain sequence. The treatment here: oral pan-JAK inhibitor, 5-10 mg twice daily. Extraction of RNA preceded its reverse transcription into cDNA, which served as the sequencing template. Sequenced by immunoSEQ multiplex PCR; TCRdb stores in-frame clones only, minus some. The profile shows around 210,000 clones, under 70% of them singletons. CDR3 length: 15 amino acids. V was cut by 4 bases and J by 3 bases, with 13 bases left in between. From germline, CDR1 is MGHDK and CDR2 SYGVNS. This specimen belongs to a study of CD8+ T cells in alopecia areata. The receptor was derived from a human donor with alopecia areata. V and J are TRBV25-1 and TRBJ2-1; D call uncertain. Source: CD4+ T cells sorted from blood, taken at week 4, from a patient treated with tofacitinib. The CDR3 coding sequence is TGTGCCAGCAGTGCCTCCCGGGTCCACTACAATGAGCAGTTCTTC. Translation gives CASSASRVHYNEQFF.